A single sample is the source of the 5 T cell receptor beta chains below, sequenced in a study of beta chain features in type 1 diabetes. The isolated RNA, all of it, was reverse transcribed, so expressed TCRB transcripts were what got sequenced. Assay used: immunoSEQ multiplex PCR; TCRdb lists only in-frame clones, some missing. The sample consists of around 200,000 clones, 10% to 15% of them appearing once. What was sequenced was central memory CD4+ T cells from blood. These receptor sequences come from a young woman in good health.

V gene TRBV5-6 combines with J gene TRBJ2-5; TRBD1 might be the D (6 bases). The CDR3 loop spans 13 amino acids. The germline V and J ends were trimmed by 4 bases and 7 bases, with 14 bases remaining between them. The germline CDR1 and CDR2 sequences are SGHDT and YYEEEE. CDR3 loop: CASSGTPKGTQYF. For the CDR3, the DNA is TGTGCCAGCAGCGGGACACCCAAAGGGACCCAGTACTTC.

This clone has a handful of counts. The chain links TRBV27 to TRBJ1-2; possible D gene TRBD1, 5 bases. This CDR3 contains 13 residues. Germline CDR1 and CDR2: MNHEY and SMNVEV (reference sequence). With 2 bases removed from V and 7 bases from J, the gap between germline ends came to 11 bases. Here the CDR3 reads CASSLEAGFGYTF. CDR3 nucleotides: TGTGCCAGCAGTTTAGAGGCAGGGTTTGGCTACACCTTC.

This clone was seen many times. The V and J genes are TRBV2 and TRBJ1-1; 8 nucleotides align to TRBD1. Germline-derived CDR1 and CDR2 are SNHLY and FYNNEI. The V segment lost 7 bases and the J segment 1 base; nucleotides outside the gene matches: 8. The CDR3 has 15 amino acids. The chain's CDR3 is CASTLGQAANTEAFF. DNA of the CDR3: TGTGCCAGCACCCTGGGACAGGCGGCGAACACTGAAGCTTTCTTT. Full variable domain (missing parts from reference TRBV2 and TRBJ1-1): EPEVTQTPSHQVTQMGQEVILRCVPISNHLYFYWYRQILGQKVEFLVSFYNNEISEKSEIFDDQFSVERPDGSNFTLKIRSTKLEDSAMYFCASTLGQAANTEAFFGQGTRLTVV.

This clone was counted a few times. The CDR3 protein is CASSFPGQGIGEKLFF. As DNA, the CDR3 is TGTGCCAGCAGCTTCCCGGGACAGGGGATAGGCGAAAAACTGTTTTTT. The chain uses TRBV9 and TRBJ1-4; 10 nucleotides agree with TRBD1. The CDR3 is 16 residues long. The ends lost 4 bases at V and 8 bases at J; junction bases unmatched: 11. CDR1 SGDLS and CDR2 YYNGEE come from the germline V gene.

On this clone: This same CDR3 is encoded by further DNA sequences in the sample. CDR3 nucleotides: TGTGCCAGCAGTTTACGGGGGTCTGGGGCCAACGTCCTGACTTTC. It codes for CASSLRGSGANVLTF. This rearrangement joins TRBV28 to TRBJ2-6; D is possibly TRBD2 (6 bases). The CDR3 is made up of 15 amino acids. With 2 bases removed from V and 1 base from J, the gap between germline ends came to 6 bases. Per germline, CDR1 MDHEN and CDR2 SYDVKM.